This T cell receptor (beta chain) was recorded in a study of cytomegalovirus exposure and HLA in healthy donors. In the PCR, 60 Vbeta and 13 Jbeta primers were used. Profiled with immunoSEQ multiplex PCR; TCRdb holds only in-frame clones, not every one. The sample consists of some 70,000 clones, around three quarters of them appearing once. Sequencing was done on a sample of PBMCs. The source of this sequence is a man younger than 35 in good health and CMV-seropositive.

The CDR3 DNA is TGCAGCGTTGATACCTACAATGAGCAGTTCTTC. Amino acids: CSVDTYNEQFF. The rearrangement links TRBV29-1 to TRBJ2-1; D is unresolved. The V end was cut by 3 bases, the J end by 2 bases, with 2 bases between. The CDR3 totals 11 residues. In germline, CDR1 is SQVTM, CDR2 ANQGSEA.